The 24 T cell receptor beta chains presented below share a single source sample, sequenced in a study of shared clonotypes between healthy human individuals (dated by TCRdb to 2018 to 2020). The library was generated by the immunoSEQ multiplex PCR assay. The table was pulled from immuneACCESS by TCRdb, which kept in-frame rearrangements only. Such tables lose some clones; where checked, under half of the loss comes from unresolved V genes, and the rest has no known cause. For this sample there are some 1 million clones; roughly 80% appear just once. 1.4% of the sample rests with the top ten. The sequenced material came from memory CD4+ T cells sorted from blood. The cell subset or site label, as the study defines it: CD45RA-negative fraction. The receptors come from a man younger than 35 in good health.

The chain couples TRBV20-1 to TRBJ1-1, with D unresolved. The length of the CDR3 is 11 residues. Trimming stripped 0 bases from V and 8 bases from J, with 7 bases between. CDR1 and CDR2 (germline): DFQATT, SNEGSKA (reference sequence). CDR3 sequence (DNA): TGCAGTGCTAGAGATAGCCAGGAAGCTTTCTTT. Translation gives CSARDSQEAFF.

Only one count was recorded for this clone. CDR3 residues: CASSPASGGAYNEQFF. CDR3 bases: TGTGCCAGCTCACCGGCTAGCGGGGGGGCCTACAATGAGCAGTTCTTC. This chain links TRBV18 with TRBJ2-1; TRBD2 matches at 12 bases. The CDR3 length is 16 residues. V was clipped by 3 bases and J by 2 bases; unmatched bases: 2. Per the germline V gene, CDR1 is KGHSH and CDR2 is LQKENI.

V and J are TRBV5-4 and TRBJ2-4; 8 bases are a match to TRBD2. Germline-derived CDR1 and CDR2 are SGHNT and YYREEE (reference sequence). J was trimmed by 7 bases and V by 2 bases; bases with no gene match: 8. This CDR3 contains 15 residues. CDR3 in amino acids: CASSLGSGIGNIQYF. The DNA for the CDR3 is TGTGCCAGCAGCTTAGGTAGCGGGATTGGTAACATTCAGTACTTC.

The chain recombines TRBV11-3 with TRBJ2-3, with D tentatively TRBD1 or TRBD2 (6 bases each). This CDR3 comprises 17 residues. Germline assignment: CDR1 SGHNT and CDR2 YENEEA. The V end lost 4 bases, the J end lost 1 base, and 18 bases lay between the germline ends. This CDR3 reads CASSSRRSGGRTDTQYF. The DNA of the CDR3 is TGTGCCAGCAGCTCCAGGCGTTCCGGGGGCCGCACAGATACGCAGTATTTT.

The chain links TRBV25-1 to TRBJ1-6; 9 bases fit TRBD1. Trimming at V came to 9 bases and at J to 6 bases, leaving 6 bases not matched to a gene. The CDR3 consists of 14 residues. Looked up from germline, CDR1 is MGHDK and CDR2 is SYGVNS. The CDR3 protein is CARIQGASNSPLHF. The DNA for the CDR3 is TGTGCCAGGATACAGGGGGCTTCTAATTCACCCCTCCACTTT.

The chain has TRBV5-6 and TRBJ2-7; possible D gene TRBD1, 6 bases. The germline gives CDR1 SGHDT, CDR2 YYEEEE. The CDR3 loop spans 14 amino acids. Trimming stripped 0 bases from V and 2 bases from J, with 9 bases between. In nucleotides, the CDR3 is TGTGCCAGCAGCTTGGACAGGGAAACCTACGAGCAGTACTTC. Its protein is CASSLDRETYEQYF.

The DNA of the CDR3 is TGTGCCTGGAGTTGGGACACCCTCCGCTATGGCTACACCTTC. Translated: CAWSWDTLRYGYTF. V gene TRBV30 combines with J gene TRBJ1-2; perhaps TRBD1 as D (6 bases). Germline V CDR1 and CDR2: GTSNPN, SVGIG (reference sequence). V was pared by 2 bases and J by 4 bases, with 14 bases between. This CDR3 is built from 14 residues.

This sequence joins TRBV2 and TRBJ2-1; the D call may be TRBD1 or TRBD2 (6 bases each). V dropped 7 bases and J dropped 2 bases, with 9 bases sitting between them. CDR3 length: 13 residues. Germline V gene sequence: CDR1 SNHLY, CDR2 FYNNEI. Here the CDR3 reads CASKEGAYNEQFF. DNA for the CDR3: TGTGCCAGCAAGGAGGGGGCCTACAATGAGCAGTTCTTC.

The V gene is TRBV9, the J gene TRBJ1-5, with D possibly being TRBD1 (6 bases). Trimming pared 4 bases from V and 2 bases from J, leaving 13 bases between. This CDR3 spans 15 amino acids. The germline V gene encodes CDR1 SGDLS and CDR2 YYNGEE. The CDR3 coding sequence is TGTGCCAGCAGCCTAACAGGGAAAGGCAATCAGCCCCAGCATTTT. Translation: CASSLTGKGNQPQHF.

V gene TRBV28 combines with J gene TRBJ2-7, with D perhaps being TRBD1 or TRBD2 (7 bases each). V lost 4 bases to trimming and J lost 6 bases, with 22 bases between them. This CDR3 has 16 residues. The germline gives CDR1 MDHEN, CDR2 SYDVKM. For the CDR3, the DNA is TGTGCCAGCAGTTCCTCCAGGGGGGGGATACGCAGCGAGCAGTACTTC. This codes for CASSSSRGGIRSEQYF.

This rearrangement joins TRBV7-2 to TRBJ1-2; D gene ambiguous. CDR1 and CDR2 (germline): SGHTA, FQGNSA. This CDR3 is 12 amino acids long. V was cut by 5 bases and J by 7 bases, with 11 bases left in between. CDR3 in amino acids: CASSASRLGYTF. The DNA for the CDR3 is TGTGCCAGCAGCGCGAGCCGTCTTGGCTACACCTTC.

This chain links TRBV7-8 with TRBJ2-1; 7 nucleotides agree with TRBD1. The CDR3 contains 14 residues. Germline V gene data show CDR1 as SGHVS and CDR2 as FQNEAQ. After removal of 1 base from V and 7 bases from J, the junction contained 4 bases not matched to a gene. In DNA form, the CDR3 reads TGTGCCAGCAGCTTAGTGGGACAGAAAAATGAGCAGTTCTTC. Amino acids: CASSLVGQKNEQFF.

V gene TRBV5-6 combines with J gene TRBJ2-5; TRBD1 might be the D (6 bases). The CDR3 spans 15 residues. Trimming cost V 3 bases and J 1 base, with 13 bases left between them. Looked up from germline, CDR1 is SGHDT and CDR2 is YYEEEE. CDR3 DNA sequence: TGTGCCAGCAGCTCTTGGACAGAAGCCCAAGAGACCCAGTACTTC. Its translation: CASSSWTEAQETQYF.

Remarks on this clone: In the same sample, other DNA sequences code for this CDR3. The chain combines TRBV30 with TRBJ1-5; 8 bases are a match to TRBD1. From germline, CDR1 is GTSNPN and CDR2 SVGIG (reference sequence). Trimming removed 1 base from V and 6 bases from J; junction bases left unmatched: 2. The CDR3 is made up of 13 amino acids. CDR3 DNA sequence: TGTGCCTGGAGTGCAGGGGGCGGTCAGCCCCAGCATTTT. This translates into CAWSAGGGQPQHF.

The chain employs TRBV6-1 and TRBJ2-2, with D unresolved. Between the trimmed V and J ends, which lost 4 bases and 4 bases, there was a span of 13 bases. This CDR3 region has 15 residues. CDR1 is MNHNS, CDR2 SASEGT, per germline. The CDR3 DNA follows: TGTGCCAGCAGTGGAGTCAGAGCTTTCACCGGGGAGCTGTTTTTT. Translation: CASSGVRAFTGELFF.

Here the CDR3 reads CASSPRVGDITDTQYF. Here the CDR3 DNA reads TGTGCCAGCAGCCCGCGAGTGGGAGACATAACGGATACGCAGTATTTT. The V gene is TRBV9, the J gene TRBJ2-3; the D gene is possibly TRBD2 (5 bases). The CDR3 sequence is 16 residues long. V dropped 4 bases and J dropped 6 bases, with 21 bases sitting between them. The germline V gene encodes CDR1 SGDLS and CDR2 YYNGEE. Full variable domain (rest looked up from reference TRBV9 and TRBJ2-3): DSGVTQTPKHLITATGQRVTLRCSPRSGDLSVYWYQQSLDQGLQFLIQYYNGEERAKGNILERFSAQQFPDLHSELNLSSLELGDSALYFCASSPRVGDITDTQYFGPGTRLTVL.

The rearrangement uses TRBV5-1 and TRBJ2-1, with 10 nucleotides matching TRBD1. Unmatched junction bases numbered 13, after V lost 6 bases and J lost 7 bases. The CDR3 is made up of 16 amino acids. Germline V gives CDR1 SGHRS, CDR2 YFSETQ. The CDR3 here is CASTYSGTGVGNEQFF. CDR3 in DNA: TGCGCCAGCACTTATTCCGGGACAGGGGTTGGGAATGAGCAGTTCTTC.

This clone was picked up many times. The CDR3 region is CASSLVGTEDYEQYF. CDR3 DNA sequence: TGTGCCAGCAGTTTAGTCGGGACAGAGGATTACGAGCAGTACTTC. The chain links TRBV27 to TRBJ2-7; 7 bases match TRBD1. The CDR3 extends over 15 amino acids. With V trimmed by 2 bases and J by 4 bases, 8 bases remained unmatched. CDR1 and CDR2 (germline): MNHEY, SMNVEV (reference sequence).

This clone was found a few times. The rearrangement joins TRBV4-3 to TRBJ2-7; D unclear. Germline lookup yields CDR1 LGHNA and CDR2 YSLEER. The CDR3 is 13 residues long. Between the trimmed V and J ends, which lost 1 base and 2 bases, there was a span of 6 bases. The DNA for the CDR3 is TGCGCCAGCAGCCAAGTTATCACCTACGAGCAGTACTTC. It is translated as CASSQVITYEQYF.

The V call is TRBV7-2, the J call TRBJ1-2; TRBD1 matches 8 bases. CDR3 length: 13 residues. V trimming: 6 bases; J trimming: 6 bases; junction bases outside the gene matches: 6. Per germline, CDR1 SGHTA and CDR2 FQGNSA. CDR3 nucleotides: TGTGCCAGCAGACGGACAGGGACGGATGGCTACACCTTC. Encoded protein: CASRRTGTDGYTF.

This clone has a handful of counts. Other DNA sequences in the sample encode the same CDR3. V gene TRBV18 combines with J gene TRBJ1-2; 9 bases line up with TRBD1. V lost 3 bases and J lost 3; bases outside the gene matches: 2. The CDR3 is 14 amino acids. The V gene's germline CDR1 is KGHSH and CDR2 LQKENI. The DNA for the CDR3 is TGTGCCAGCTCACCGGGACAGGGTTACTATGGCTACACCTTC. Amino acid sequence: CASSPGQGYYGYTF.

This chain uses TRBV7-3 with TRBJ2-7; D is possibly TRBD2 (5 bases). V shed 5 bases and J shed 5 bases, with 16 bases lying between them. CDR3 length equals 14 residues. Per the germline V gene, CDR1 is SGHTA and CDR2 is FQGTGA. CDR3 sequence (DNA): TGTGCCAGCAGCCTAAGAGGGAAAAGCGACGAGCAGTACTTC. This sequence encodes CASSLRGKSDEQYF.

Concerning this clone itself: The identical CDR3 is also encoded by other nucleotide sequences in the sample. This chain links TRBV6-6 with TRBJ1-1; 8 bases fit TRBD1. J gave up 7 bases and V 6 bases, and 4 bases lay outside the gene matches. From germline, CDR1 is MNHNY and CDR2 SVGAGI (reference sequence). The CDR3 runs to 12 residues. In nucleotides, the CDR3 is TGTGCCAGCAGGTCGACAGGGGATGAAGCTTTCTTT. Its translation is CASRSTGDEAFF.

The rearrangement joins TRBV5-1 to TRBJ1-1; D perhaps matches TRBD1 (5 bases). CDR1 SGHRS and CDR2 YFSETQ come from the germline V gene. The V gene lost 0 bases and the J gene lost 1 base, with 10 bases spanning the gap. The CDR3 contains 15 residues. The CDR3 nucleotides are TGCGCCAGCAGCTTGGACGGAAGGGGGAACACTGAAGCTTTCTTT. Amino acid sequence: CASSLDGRGNTEAFF.